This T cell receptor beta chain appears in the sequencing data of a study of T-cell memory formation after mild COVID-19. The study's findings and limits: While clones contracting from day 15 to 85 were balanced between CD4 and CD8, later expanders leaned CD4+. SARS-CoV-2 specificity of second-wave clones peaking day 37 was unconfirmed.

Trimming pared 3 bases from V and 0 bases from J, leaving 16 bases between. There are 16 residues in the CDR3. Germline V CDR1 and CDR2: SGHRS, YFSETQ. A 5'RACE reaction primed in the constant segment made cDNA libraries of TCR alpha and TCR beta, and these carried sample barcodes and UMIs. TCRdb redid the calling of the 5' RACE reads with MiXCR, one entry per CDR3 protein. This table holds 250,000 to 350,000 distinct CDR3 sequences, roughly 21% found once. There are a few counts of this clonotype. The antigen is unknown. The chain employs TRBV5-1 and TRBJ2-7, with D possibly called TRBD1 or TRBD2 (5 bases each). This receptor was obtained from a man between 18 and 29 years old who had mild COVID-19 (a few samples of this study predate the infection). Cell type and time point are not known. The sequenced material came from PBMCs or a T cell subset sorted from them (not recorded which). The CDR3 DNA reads TGCGCCAGCAGCTCTCGGGGCCGGGACGGCTCCTACGAGCAGTACTTC. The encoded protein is CASSSRGRDGSYEQYF. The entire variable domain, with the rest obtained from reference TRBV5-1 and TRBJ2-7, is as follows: KAGVTQTPRYLIKTRGQQVTLSCSPISGHRSVSWYQQTPGQGLQFLFEYFSETQRNKGNFPGRFSGRQFSNSRSEMNVSTLELGDSALYLCASSSRGRDGSYEQYFGPGTRLTVT.